The clone carrying this TCR beta chain was observed at least ten times. Its matching antigen is unknown. This specimen belongs to a study of neurological immune-mediated disorders. The study's findings and limits: Patients with HTLV-1-associated myelopathy had the highest level of TCR clonal expansion, whereas patients with multiple sclerosis had the lowest level, falling beneath the level found in healthy controls. No CDR3 amino acid sequences recurred among expanded clones across subjects, suggesting private repertoires in all groups.

A single record per CDR3 protein comes from TCRdb applying MiXCR to the 5' RACE reads. The sample yields approximately 70,000 distinct CDR3 sequences, roughly 10% seen once. Sample time point: longitudinal time-point 1 (baseline). The study built unsorted libraries from 2 million PBMCs kept at -80 C. Sequencing used PBMCs. The TCR comes from a young man in good health.

The chain's CDR3 is CASSPPGQGYGYTF. CDR3 nucleotides: TGTGCCAGCAGCCCGCCGGGACAGGGCTATGGCTACACCTTC. The rearrangement uses TRBV3-1 and TRBJ1-2, with 9 bases identical to TRBD1. The junction had 4 bases not matched to a gene; V was cut back by 4 bases and J by 4 bases. The CDR3 runs 14 residues. The germline CDR1 and CDR2 sequences are LGHDT and YNNKEL (reference sequence).